Shown below are 13 T cell receptor beta chains from a single sample sequenced in a study of cytomegalovirus exposure and HLA in healthy donors. The PCR was carried out with 60 Vbeta primers and 13 Jbeta primers. The repertoire was sequenced with immunoSEQ multiplex PCR; TCRdb's copy has only in-frame clones and lacks some. The clone table shows roughly 57,000 clones, with the ten largest holding 9.5% to 15%. The sequenced sample consisted of PBMCs. These receptors were taken from a young man in good health and CMV-seropositive.

The chain uses TRBV6-1 and TRBJ2-1, with 9 positions matching TRBD1. J was trimmed by 3 bases and V by 6 bases; bases with no gene match: 6. The CDR3 spans 15 residues. Germline CDR1 reads MNHNS; CDR2 reads SASEGT. The DNA of the CDR3 is TGTGCCAGCAGAGAGGACAGGGGTGTCTACAATGAGCAGTTCTTC. Translation: CASREDRGVYNEQFF.

The CDR3 loop is CASSRQYSTDTQYF. The CDR3 DNA reads TGTGCCAGCAGTCGACAGTACAGCACAGATACGCAGTATTTT. This chain joins TRBV6-1 and TRBJ2-3; D is perhaps TRBD1 (5 bases). V lost 5 bases to trimming and J lost 0 bases, with 9 bases between them. The CDR3 spans 14 residues. Per the germline V gene, CDR1 is MNHNS and CDR2 is SASEGT.

V is TRBV5-4 and J is TRBJ1-2, with 7 positions matching TRBD1. V lost 1 base, J lost 3 bases, and 9 bases stayed unmatched. Germline V gene lookup returns CDR1 SGHNT and CDR2 YYREEE (reference sequence). This CDR3 spans 16 amino acids. The CDR3 DNA reads as TGTGCCAGCAGCTTGATGAGACAGGGAGGACACTATGGCTACACCTTC. This codes for CASSLMRQGGHYGYTF.

CDR3 region: CASSVFGQGSNNEQFF. CDR3 in DNA: TGTGCCAGCAGCGTATTCGGACAGGGGAGTAACAATGAGCAGTTCTTC. This rearrangement joins TRBV9 to TRBJ2-1; 9 bases fit TRBD1. The germline gives CDR1 SGDLS, CDR2 YYNGEE. This CDR3 is built from 16 residues. V trimming: 1 base; J trimming: 5 bases; junction bases outside the gene matches: 7.

The CDR3 region is CASSLDQGKSYEQYF. The DNA of the CDR3 is TGTGCCAGCAGTTTAGACCAGGGGAAATCCTACGAGCAGTACTTC. This rearrangement joins TRBV27 to TRBJ2-5; weak D call: TRBD1 (6 bases). With the DNA end fitting TRBJ2-7 better, the J assignment may be wrong. Germline-derived CDR1 and CDR2 are MNHEY and SMNVEV (reference sequence). The CDR3 is 15 amino acids.

This chain links TRBV5-5 with TRBJ1-2; 7 bases line up with TRBD1. With V trimmed by 4 bases and J by 8 bases, 8 bases remained unmatched. Per germline, CDR1 SGHKS and CDR2 YYEKEE (reference sequence). CDR3 size: 13 residues. CDR3: CASSRTGARGYTF. The DNA of the CDR3 is TGTGCCAGCAGCAGAACAGGGGCTCGGGGCTACACCTTC.

This chain joins TRBV30 and TRBJ2-5, with D tentatively TRBD1 (6 bases). Deletions cut 1 base from V and 2 bases from J, with 11 bases between. CDR1 is GTSNPN and CDR2 is SVGIG in the germline V gene (reference sequence). The CDR3 runs 14 residues. The CDR3 DNA follows: TGTGCCTGGAGTGAGGCAGGGGTGCAAGAGACCCAGTACTTC. Residues: CAWSEAGVQETQYF.

V gene TRBV30 combines with J gene TRBJ2-7; D perhaps matches TRBD1 (6 bases). CDR1 is GTSNPN, CDR2 SVGIG, per germline (reference sequence). The CDR3 extends over 13 amino acids. V gave up 3 bases and J gave up 5 bases, with 14 bases separating them. The DNA for the CDR3 is TGTGCCTGGAGCCACCGGACAGACGACGAGCAGTACTTC. It encodes CAWSHRTDDEQYF.

The chain combines TRBV11-3 with TRBJ2-1, with D tentatively TRBD2 (5 bases). This CDR3 has 16 amino acids. The V gene's germline CDR1 is SGHNT and CDR2 YENEEA. Between the trimmed V and J ends, which lost 3 bases and 5 bases, there was a span of 17 bases. CDR3 DNA: TGTGCCAGCAGCTTGAGAGAGAGCGGAATAAACAATGAGCAGTTCTTC. It is translated as CASSLRESGINNEQFF.

The chain joins TRBV9 to TRBJ2-1; D perhaps matches TRBD2 (5 bases). V lost 4 bases to trimming and J lost 6 bases, with 8 bases between them. The germline V gene encodes CDR1 SGDLS and CDR2 YYNGEE. The CDR3 contains 12 residues. The CDR3 loop reads CASSIGVNEQFF. Written as DNA, the CDR3 is TGTGCCAGCAGCATCGGGGTCAATGAGCAGTTCTTC.

J is TRBJ2-1 and V is TRBV19; unclear D gene. The CDR3 has 15 amino acids. CDR1 and CDR2 (germline): LNHDA, SQIVND (reference sequence). V lost 5 bases to trimming and J lost 2 bases, with 13 bases between them. For the CDR3, the DNA is TGTGCCAGTAGTCTGGCCCTTTCCCCCTACAATGAGCAGTTCTTC. It translates to CASSLALSPYNEQFF.

The chain carries TRBV6-1 and TRBJ1-2; 11 nucleotides agree with TRBD1. The CDR3 is 15 amino acids. V lost 10 bases and J lost 4; bases outside the gene matches: 11. The germline V gene encodes CDR1 MNHNS and CDR2 SASEGT. In DNA, the CDR3 is TGTGCCACCACCAGGGGGACAGGGGGTGCCTATGGCTACACCTTC. It yields the protein CATTRGTGGAYGYTF.

The chain uses TRBV14 and TRBJ2-7; 10 bases align to TRBD1. The CDR3 loop spans 13 amino acids. The germline gives CDR1 SGHDN, CDR2 FVKESK. Trimming took 5 bases from V and 6 from J; bases not matched to a gene: 4. In nucleotides, the CDR3 is TGTGCCAGCAGCGGACAGGGGGGTGTCGAGCAGTACTTC. This encodes CASSGQGGVEQYF.